The 10 T cell receptor beta chains below come from one sample, sequenced in a study of a mutant IDH1 vaccine in newly diagnosed glioma. Produced via immunoSEQ multiplex PCR; TCRdb's table is partial and in-frame only. The data contain some 33,000 clones, 78% of them singletons. These TCRs are of unknown antigen specificity. Time point reported: week 35, safety follow-up. Vaccination comprised doses that each held 300 ug of mutant IDH1 20-mer peptide, plus topical imiquimod. The sequenced sample was PBMCs, obtained from a glioma patient whose treatment included an IDH1 peptide vaccine. These receptors originate from a woman in her forties with glioma.

This clone has more than one count but fewer than ten. The gene calls are TRBV2 and TRBJ1-2; D unresolved. Looked up from germline, CDR1 is SNHLY and CDR2 is FYNNEI. This CDR3 region has 13 residues. V gave up 3 bases and J gave up 2 bases, with 7 bases separating them. CDR3 bases: TGTGCCAGCAGTGACACGGGGAACTATGGCTACACCTTC. Protein product: CASSDTGNYGYTF.

The rearrangement uses TRBV4-3 and TRBJ1-3; D is unresolved. Germline values: CDR1 LGHNA, CDR2 YSLEER. The ends were cut back, 4 bases at V and 0 bases at J, with 16 bases in the middle. This CDR3 region has 17 residues. This chain's CDR3 is CASSPSPSFDSGNTIYF. The CDR3 nucleotides read TGCGCCAGCAGCCCTTCTCCCTCTTTTGACTCTGGAAACACCATATATTTT.

The rearrangement joins TRBV19 to TRBJ1-2; D uncertain. The germline CDR1 and CDR2 sequences are LNHDA and SQIVND (reference sequence). The CDR3 is 12 residues long. Trimming cost V 9 bases and J 4 bases, with 12 bases left between them. The CDR3 sequence is CASLTYSYGYTF. The CDR3 DNA sequence: TGTGCCAGCTTAACTTACAGCTATGGCTACACCTTC.

The J gene is TRBJ1-4, the V gene TRBV27; TRBD1 might be the D (5 bases). Germline V gene sequence: CDR1 MNHEY, CDR2 SMNVEV (reference sequence). Trimming removed 7 bases from V and 7 bases from J, with 10 bases in between. The CDR3 runs to 12 residues. CDR3 sequence (DNA): TGTGCCAGCAACGGGGGTGGTGAAAAACTGTTTTTT. This translates into CASNGGGEKLFF.

V gene TRBV29-1 combines with J gene TRBJ1-1; no definite D call. The CDR3 totals 11 residues. Germline CDR1 SQVTM, CDR2 ANQGSEA. The germline V and J ends were trimmed by 6 bases and 10 bases, with 15 bases remaining between them. CDR3 nucleotide sequence: TGCAGCGTCTCGTCCTCTCTCGGAGCTTTCTTT. Protein: CSVSSSLGAFF.

The genes are TRBV19 and TRBJ1-2; possibly TRBD1 for D (6 bases). The CDR3 totals 12 residues. V lost 4 bases and J 8 bases, leaving 11 bases between the germline ends. Germline V gene lookup returns CDR1 LNHDA and CDR2 SQIVND (reference sequence). In nucleotides, the CDR3 is TGTGCCAGTAGTAACAGGGCGGGCGGCTACACCTTC. Amino acids: CASSNRAGGYTF.

The rearrangement uses TRBV7-9 and TRBJ1-1; possibly TRBD1 for D (5 bases). Trimming took off 5 bases at V and 0 bases at J, with 13 bases between the two ends. The CDR3 is 15 residues long. Germline V lookup: CDR1 SEHNR, CDR2 FQNEAQ (reference sequence). CDR3 sequence: CASSGMGRLNTEAFF. The CDR3, as DNA: TGTGCCAGCAGCGGGATGGGACGCCTGAACACTGAAGCTTTCTTT.

This chain links TRBV7-9 with TRBJ1-1; D call uncertain. The CDR3 has 15 residues. Germline CDR1 SEHNR, CDR2 FQNEAQ (reference sequence). The V end was cut by 7 bases, the J end by 1 base, with 16 bases between. CDR3 sequence reads: CASTQARLQNTEAFF. As DNA, the CDR3 is TGTGCCAGCACCCAAGCAAGGCTCCAGAACACTGAAGCTTTCTTT.

The chain carries TRBV30 and TRBJ1-6; D is unresolved. V was clipped by 4 bases and J by 0 bases, with 13 bases between them. The CDR3 covers 16 residues. Germline V gene data show CDR1 as GTSNPN and CDR2 as SVGIG (reference sequence). The CDR3 protein is CAWTLTRSSYNSPLHF. CDR3 bases: TGTGCCTGGACCCTCACAAGGAGCTCCTATAATTCACCCCTCCACTTT.

The chain recombines TRBV9 with TRBJ2-1; tentatively, D is TRBD2 (7 bases). The germline gives CDR1 SGDLS, CDR2 YYNGEE. This CDR3 region has 14 residues. The V gene lost 3 bases and the J gene lost 7 bases, with 14 bases spanning the gap. CDR3 bases: TGTGCCAGCAGCGCTGGGGGGGCAGGGAATGAGCAGTTCTTC. Its protein product is CASSAGGAGNEQFF.